These 2 T cell receptor beta chains originate from one sample sequenced in a study of shared clonotypes between healthy human individuals. Generated by immunoSEQ multiplex PCR, the TCRdb table keeps only in-frame clones and is missing some. The sample has around 1.5 million clones, around 98% seen once; the top ten hold roughly 0.45%. The sample comprised naive CD4+ T cells sorted from blood. Documented subset: CD45RA+ positively selected. These receptors originate from a man aged 25-40 years in good health.

The chain uses TRBV28 and TRBJ1-1; D is undetermined. This CDR3 has 14 amino acids. Germline CDR1 is MDHEN and CDR2 is SYDVKM. Between the trimmed V and J ends, which lost 7 bases and 1 base, there was a span of 13 bases. Written as DNA, the CDR3 is TGTGCCAGCAACCGCCCCCGGGCGAACACTGAAGCTTTCTTT. Protein product: CASNRPRANTEAFF.

J is TRBJ2-3 and V is TRBV4-1; D is perhaps TRBD2 (6 bases). The CDR3 extends over 17 amino acids. Trimming removed 2 bases from V and 1 base from J, with 16 bases in between. Per the germline V gene, CDR1 is MGHRA and CDR2 is YSYEKL. DNA for the CDR3: TGCGCCAGCAGCCAAACACGCCGGGAGTGGGGCACAGATACGCAGTATTTT. Amino acid sequence: CASSQTRREWGTDTQYF.